The clone carrying this T cell receptor beta chain appeared a few times. No antigen is known for it. Authors of the study amplified TCR beta CDR3 regions from RNA transcripts. First-round RT-PCR targeting the TCR CDR3 was performed with the HTBI primer set. TCRdb itself ran the multiplex PCR reads through MiXCR, one entry per CDR3 protein. The sample has fewer than 900,000 distinct CDR3 sequences; approximately 19% are singletons. Patients having uncontrolled infection, another autoimmune disease, pregnancy or lactation were not included. The data stem from a study of T cells in Graves' hyperthyroidism and ophthalmopathy. Study-wide results and caveats: Expanded thyroid clonotypes (above 0.001) were mostly also found in blood. A model built on 13 V-J features separated ophthalmopathy from stable hyperthyroidism.

CDR3 length equals 16 residues. J gave up 3 bases and V 7 bases, and 8 bases lay outside the gene matches. The chain carries TRBV12-3 or TRBV12-4 and TRBJ1-6; 8 bases align to TRBD1. The sample comprised blood. This TCR was sampled from a woman aged 50 to 60 with Graves' hyperthyroidism that later progressed to Graves' ophthalmopathy. CDR3 protein: CASTLQGGGYNSPLHF. DNA of the CDR3: TGTGCCAGCACCCTACAGGGGGGGGGCTATAATTCACCCCTCCACTTT.